This T cell receptor beta chain stems from a study of CD8 T cell repertoires and HIV-1 epitope variants (dated by TCRdb to about 2020). Study-level background: In separate culture wells, T cells were stimulated with each of twenty-five peptides that represented autologous and known Gag and Nef epitope variants. The cultures were grown for ten to eleven days in IMDM with gentamicin, and half of the media was changed on days 3 and 7 with IL-2, IL-7 and IL-15 added. Among the control conditions were a peptide pool of CMV, EBV and flu, the Ebola AY9 epitope serving as a negative control, and a well with no peptide. A 1M T cell aliquot was kept as an uncultured baseline condition, separate from the approximately 80 T cell cultures. A total of 83 T cell cultures were run, with each culture condition performed in triplicate except for one peptide, which was performed in duplicate. Tested epitopes included three Gag epitope families and Nef HW9 and YT9. T cells were enriched using the EasySep Human T Cell Enrichment Kit and were co-cultured with equal numbers of autologous T cell-negative cells serving as antigen-presenting cells.

The EasySep Human CD8+ T Cell Enrichment Kit was used on day 10 to isolate CD8+ T cells from every culture. Summary of the overall study and its limitations: A few clonotypes recognized the Nef KF9 family and one clonotype recognized the HW9 family, while no responses were seen to the TAALDMSHF plasma variant. The assay identified only TCR beta chains and indicated proliferation to antigen, not T cell function or cytokine profile. The study identified about nine antigen-specific TCR beta clonotypes, about six of which appeared to be cross-reactive for autologous or known escape epitope variants.

Taken from the germline V gene, the CDR1 and CDR2 loops are LGHNA and YSLEER. V is clipped by 0 bases and J by 5 bases, and the sequence between their germline boundaries is 10 bases long. Inclusive of the bounding cysteine and phenylalanine, the CDR3 is 14 residues long. Only CDR3 DNA is held: 42 bases, read in frame from base 1. Only a few counts were recorded for this clone. This receptor's antigen is unknown. Per-nucleotide qualities are absent, and no much larger clonotype sits a single base away. TCR beta CDR3 regions were sequenced at survey depth on the immunoSEQ platform. The QIAamp DNA micro kit was used to extract genomic DNA from every cultured and uncultured CD8+ T cell population. The authors' pipeline ran thus. Samples with fewer than 5,000 productive reads were excluded, resulting in the removal of about 7% of the 75 HIV peptide-stimulated cultures. Sequences were trimmed to CDR3 by a MANAFEST web app, and nonproductive sequences, CDR3s under 5 amino acids, and sequences not starting with C or ending with F/W were removed. Antigen-specific clonotypes had to expand in at least 2 of 3 replicates versus no-peptide control at FDR 0.01, only within one epitope family. In addition, a specific clonotype needed a frequency at least fivefold higher than in wells stimulated with peptides from other epitope families. This immuneACCESS table, as held by TCRdb, lists in-frame sequences with V and J called but not all clones. Of the missing ones, under half trace to an unresolved V gene in checked studies; the others have no known cause. D and trimming come from the DNA, and the V and J calls and clone size come from that table. Here the sample has several thousand clones; 50% to 70% occur a single time. The biggest ten clones account for approximately 46% of the sample.

This receptor was obtained from a male donor with HIV. What was sequenced was cultured CD8+ T cells derived from PBMCs. The V and J segments used are TRBV4-3 and TRBJ1-1, with a tentative D gene TRBD1 over 6 matching bases. Read as DNA, the sequence is TGCGCCAGCAGCCAAGAGGGGGCGCGAACTGAAGCTTTCTTT. It is translated as CASSQEGARTEAFF.